This T cell receptor (beta chain) came from a study of T cell responses to AZD1222 COVID-19 vaccine. The length of the CDR3 is 15 residues. The ends were cut back, 5 bases at V and 4 bases at J, with 18 bases in the middle. Germline CDR1 is MNHEY and CDR2 is SMNVEV (reference sequence). Notes on the study in general: Females made up more of the donors, who were largely white British, and clonal diversity may have come out too low.

Profiling relied on immunoSEQ multiplex PCR, and the TCRdb table lists in-frame clones only, not all of them. The table shows tens of thousands of clones, with 70% to 90% occurring only once. This clone has a handful of counts. Its antigen is not known. The receptor's source is an adult who received the AZD1222 COVID-19 vaccine. V is TRBV27 and J is TRBJ2-7; D is perhaps TRBD2 (6 bases). Source: peripheral blood, taken 28 days after the second AZD1222 dose. In DNA, the CDR3 is TGTGCCAGCAGTCCACAGAGTGGTAGCGGTTACGAGCAGTACTTC. It yields the protein CASSPQSGSGYEQYF.